These 12 T cell receptor beta chains were sequenced from one sample in a study of identical twins. TCRdb re-called the 5' RACE reads with MiXCR, one entry per CDR3 protein. Among 230,000 or so distinct CDR3 sequences, roughly 8.7% were seen once, and the ten largest hold 3%. Another study also made use of these data, one on yellow fever vaccine responses in identical twins.

The sample comprised CD8+ T cells sorted from blood. The receptors originated from a woman between 18 and 29 years old in good health.

This clonotype was seen a few times. The V and J genes are TRBV4-3 and TRBJ2-5; D gene unclear. This CDR3 comprises 15 residues. CDR1 is LGHNA, CDR2 YSLEER, per germline. V was shortened by 0 bases and J by 2 bases, with 10 bases between the two germline ends. CDR3 amino acids: CASSQDPAHQETQYF. DNA for the CDR3: TGCGCCAGCAGCCAAGATCCAGCCCATCAAGAGACCCAGTACTTC.

Ten or more counts support this clonotype. The chain carries TRBV15 and TRBJ2-7; 9 positions match TRBD1. The CDR3 length is 14 residues. With V trimmed by 6 bases and J by 4 bases, 7 bases remained unmatched. CDR1 is LNHNV and CDR2 is YYDKDF in the germline V gene (reference sequence). This chain's CDR3 is CATRSTGGTYEQYF. DNA of the CDR3: TGTGCCACCAGATCGACAGGGGGGACATACGAGCAGTACTTC.

This clonotype has at least ten counts. J is TRBJ2-1 and V is TRBV29-1, with D possibly matching TRBD1 (6 bases). V lost 3 bases to trimming and J lost 7 bases, with 13 bases between them. The V gene's germline CDR1 is SQVTM and CDR2 ANQGSEA. This CDR3 comprises 13 residues. CDR3: CSVDWGLRNEQFF. CDR3 coding DNA: TGCAGCGTTGATTGGGGGCTGAGAAATGAGCAGTTCTTC.

This clonotype was seen repeatedly, ten times or more. The chain recombines TRBV29-1 with TRBJ2-1; 9 bases are a match to TRBD1. CDR3 length: 14 amino acids. Trimming removed 3 bases from V and 8 bases from J; junction bases left unmatched: 8. CDR1 SQVTM and CDR2 ANQGSEA come from the germline V gene. The CDR3 loop is CSVDGTGIMDEQFF. CDR3 sequence (DNA): TGCAGCGTTGACGGGACAGGGATTATGGATGAGCAGTTCTTC.

V is TRBV12-3 or TRBV12-4 and J is TRBJ2-5; 11 bases match TRBD2. Trimming removed 6 bases from V and 2 bases from J; junction bases left unmatched: 5. The CDR3 is made up of 15 amino acids. This chain's CDR3 is CASSHRLAGQETQYF. CDR3 coding DNA: TGTGCCAGCAGCCATAGACTAGCGGGACAAGAGACCCAGTACTTC.

V is TRBV9 and J is TRBJ2-2; D is possibly TRBD1 (6 bases). The germline V gene encodes CDR1 SGDLS and CDR2 YYNGEE. The ends were cut back, 0 bases at V and 0 bases at J, with 12 bases in the middle. CDR3 length: 17 residues. In DNA, the CDR3 is TGTGCCAGCAGCGTAGTCCGAGGGGGTGCGAACACCGGGGAGCTGTTTTTT. It specifies CASSVVRGGANTGELFF.

This clonotype was detected only a few times. V and J are TRBV9 and TRBJ2-1, with 11 positions matching TRBD2. Germline V gives CDR1 SGDLS, CDR2 YYNGEE. V was pared by 4 bases and J by 6 bases, with 15 bases of the junction left unmatched. CDR3 length: 18 residues. The DNA for the CDR3 is TGTGCCAGCAGCCCTCGGTACCTACTAGCGGGAGTGGTCAATGAGCAGTTCTTC. It encodes CASSPRYLLAGVVNEQFF.

This clonotype appeared many times. CDR3 sequence reads: CASSMTTTYEQYF. CDR3 nucleotides: TGTGCCAGCAGCATGACTACAACCTACGAGCAGTACTTC. The V gene is TRBV27, the J gene TRBJ2-7; D perhaps matches TRBD2 (5 bases). Germline V gene data show CDR1 as MNHEY and CDR2 as SMNVEV (reference sequence). The CDR3 extends over 13 amino acids. Trimming shortened V by 6 bases and J by 2 bases, and 11 bases separated the two germline ends.

The chain recombines TRBV9 with TRBJ2-5, with 11 bases identical to TRBD2. The germline CDR1 and CDR2 sequences are SGDLS and YYNGEE. V trimming: 5 bases; J trimming: 10 bases; junction bases outside the gene matches: 4. CDR3 size: 12 residues. The CDR3 DNA reads TGTGCCAGCAGTGCGACTAGCGGGGACCAGTACTTC. This sequence encodes CASSATSGDQYF.

This clonotype was seen a handful of times. The CDR3 loop reads CSVPGQGYRELFF. The CDR3 DNA reads as TGCAGCGTGCCGGGACAGGGCTACCGGGAGCTGTTTTTT. This chain connects TRBV29-1 to TRBJ2-2; 9 nucleotides agree with TRBD1. The CDR3 runs to 13 residues. CDR1 SQVTM and CDR2 ANQGSEA come from the germline V gene. V dropped 6 bases and J dropped 9; count of bases not matched to a gene: 8.

Only a few counts were recorded for this clonotype. The J gene is TRBJ2-7, the V gene TRBV29-1; 7 nucleotides align to TRBD1. The V gene's germline CDR1 is SQVTM and CDR2 ANQGSEA. The CDR3 totals 14 residues. V trimming: 6 bases; J trimming: 3 bases; junction bases outside the gene matches: 11. The chain's CDR3 is CSVLLTGDSYEQYF. The DNA for the CDR3 is TGCAGCGTCCTATTAACCGGGGACAGCTACGAGCAGTACTTC.

This clonotype was seen repeatedly, ten times or more. This sequence joins TRBV4-3 and TRBJ2-1; no clear D. This CDR3 region has 16 residues. Trimming removed 0 bases at V and 2 bases at J, with 11 bases between. CDR1 and CDR2 from the germline V gene are LGHNA and YSLEER. CDR3: CASSQDRAEPYNEQFF. CDR3 sequence (DNA): TGCGCCAGCAGCCAAGATAGGGCGGAACCCTACAATGAGCAGTTCTTC.